This TCR beta chain was recovered during a study of shared clonotypes between healthy human individuals. About this clone: Its specificity is unknown.

Measured with immunoSEQ multiplex PCR; TCRdb has only the in-frame clones, and not every one. Of about 2.4 million clones in the sample, around nine tenths were seen once. Study outcomes and limitations: Naive subsets generally exceeded memory subsets in estimated richness.

Between the trimmed V and J ends, which lost 6 bases and 6 bases, there was a span of 18 bases. The CDR3 length is 14 residues. The germline V gene encodes CDR1 MDHEN and CDR2 SYDVKM. The V and J genes are TRBV28 and TRBJ2-7, with D perhaps matching TRBD2 (7 bases). This receptor was identified in a man aged 18 to 29 in good health. Sequences were obtained from naive CD4+ T cells sorted from blood. The subset was: CD45RA+ positively selected. CDR3 amino acids: CASSLVGGPGEQYF. In DNA form, the CDR3 reads TGTGCCAGCAGCCTGGTCGGGGGGCCGGGCGAGCAGTACTTC. The variable domain in full, completed from reference TRBV28 and TRBJ2-7, reads DVKVTQSSRYLVKRTGEKVFLECVQDMDHENMFWYRQDPGLGLRLIYFSYDVKMKEKGDIPEGYSVSREKKERFSLILESASTNQTSMYLCASSLVGGPGEQYFGPGTRLTVT.